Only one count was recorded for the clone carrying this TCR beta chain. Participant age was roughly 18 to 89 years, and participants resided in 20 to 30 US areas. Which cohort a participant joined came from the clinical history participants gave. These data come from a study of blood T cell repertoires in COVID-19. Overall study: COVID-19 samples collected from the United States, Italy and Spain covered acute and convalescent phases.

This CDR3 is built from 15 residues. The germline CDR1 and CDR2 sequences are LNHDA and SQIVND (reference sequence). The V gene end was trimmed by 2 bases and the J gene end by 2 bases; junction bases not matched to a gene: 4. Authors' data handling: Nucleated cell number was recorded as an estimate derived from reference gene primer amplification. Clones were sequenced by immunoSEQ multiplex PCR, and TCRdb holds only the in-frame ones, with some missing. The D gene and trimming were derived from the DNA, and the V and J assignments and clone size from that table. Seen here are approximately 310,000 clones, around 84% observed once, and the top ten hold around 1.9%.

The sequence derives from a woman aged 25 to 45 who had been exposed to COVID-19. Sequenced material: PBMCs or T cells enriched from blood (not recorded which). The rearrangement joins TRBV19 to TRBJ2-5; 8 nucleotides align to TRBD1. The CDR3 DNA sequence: TGTGCCAGTAGTATATTAGGGACAGGTCAAGAGACCCAGTACTTC. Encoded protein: CASSILGTGQETQYF.